The present T cell receptor beta chain was sequenced within a study of T cell changes during pregnancy in multiple sclerosis. Measured with immunoSEQ multiplex PCR; TCRdb has only the in-frame clones, and not every one. The sample has roughly 100,000 clones; 75% to 95% are singletons. The CDR3 totals 13 residues. The ends were cut back, 6 bases at V and 3 bases at J, with 9 bases in the middle. Germline CDR1 is MNHNY and CDR2 is SVGAGI (reference sequence). The chain is built from TRBV6-6 and TRBJ2-1; the D gene is possibly TRBD1 (6 bases). Sequenced material: peripheral blood, taken in the second trimester of pregnancy. The clonotype was recovered from a female donor with multiple sclerosis, enrolled in a pregnancy study. For the CDR3, the DNA is TGTGCCAGCAGCCTGACAGGCTACAATGAGCAGTTCTTC. It codes for CASSLTGYNEQFF.